This T cell receptor beta chain was identified during a study of shared clonotypes between healthy human individuals (dated by TCRdb to 2020 to 2021). At the level of the whole study: The cohort included three men and a couple of women between 18 and 49 years of age. For each donor, three plates each were used for CD4 naive and CD4 memory, two plates were used for CD8 naive, and one plate was used for CD8 memory. To estimate repertoire size and how much clonotypes are shared between individuals, the study performed deep sequencing of blood TCR repertoires from a few healthy adults. Libraries were prepared and TCR repertoires were sequenced by different laboratories using diverse techniques, in order to increase sequencing depth and limit assay-specific biases. Between about 0.85 and 9.5 billion PBMCs per donor were obtained by leukapheresis. What the research found in general, with its limitations: Larger estimated clonotype richness was generally found for naive subsets than for memory subsets. Higher generation probabilities were observed for clonotypes shared by all four sorted-subset donors than for non-shared clonotypes. When a handful of donors were compared, the shared fraction of clonotypes was about 5.2% for naive CD4, around 3.6% for naive CD8, 2% to 2.5% for memory CD4, and 0.4% for memory CD8. Pairwise subsampling indicated that sequencing depth was expected to affect the degree of clonotype sharing among donors. The genetic and exposure-history diversity represented was limited by the small number of donors. Sampling was restricted to blood, and TCR repertoires in tissues likely differ from the TCR repertoires found in blood. Incomplete sequencing was indicated by rarefaction of sorted-subset datasets, despite the large sequencing depth.

CD8 naive samples consisted of CD45RO-negative cells that were positively selected for CCR7, yielding a CD45RA+CCR7+ population without TemRA cells. The donors were healthy, HIV-negative adults who had no recently reported acute infections or vaccinations. Every donor was a Caucasian adult residing in Nashville, Tennessee, USA. Blood was collected by leukapheresis, and PBMCs were isolated by Ficoll-Histopaque density gradient centrifugation and then cryopreserved in liquid nitrogen vapor phase. Analytical flow cytometry was used to check the purity and quantity of each magnetically sorted T cell population. Genomic DNA was isolated from every sorted fraction and measured by UV absorbance on a Nanodrop 2000c. CDR1 is given as SNHLY and CDR2 as FYNNEI, both from the germline V gene. From cysteine to phenylalanine, the CDR3 is 11 amino acids long. Just CDR3 DNA is preserved here, 33 bases in frame from base 1. Trimming at the junction amounts to 6 bases on V and 4 bases on J, and the germline ends lie 7 bases apart.

For this clone: Its cognate antigen has yet to be identified. The sample holds no much larger clone one base away, and base qualities are not on file.

Using the deep immunoSEQ assay, TCR CDR3 regions were amplified from genomic DNA by multiplex PCR. Extracted genomic DNA from each cell subset was spread evenly across all wells of several immunoSEQ 96-well plates, with each plate serving as a replicate. Each replicate PCR for sorted subsets received roughly 0.2 ug genomic DNA, equal to about 30,000 T cell genomes. The purified libraries were quantified using a Qubit 3.0 fluorometer, sized with a Bioanalyzer 2100, and then quantified again using the KAPA Library Quantification kit. Every immunoSEQ 96-well plate was sequenced on a dedicated single-read 150-cycle Illumina NextSeq 550 flow cell. The study's own analysis went as follows. Because only junctional sequences without quality scores were contained in the immunoSEQ output, filtering matching that applied to full-length reads could not be performed. To assign V/J genes and CDR3, sequences were annotated using PyIR, a Python wrapper for IgBLAST v1.9, with IMGT germline references. Any read was removed if the V/J assignment was weak (E-value above 1e-6), the CDR3 was missing, or the read contained stop codons, out-of-frame junctions, or ambiguous translated residues. V3J clonotypes were defined by identical inferred V gene, J gene, and CDR3 amino acid sequence. Percentage overlap between repertoires was computed as shared unique clonotypes divided by the size of the smaller repertoire. Richness of each repertoire was evaluated using RTK rarefaction, the Chao1 estimator, and Recon v2.1 estimates of unobserved clonotypes. For all TCRbeta clonotypes obtained by the gDNA method from a few donors, generation probabilities were computed with OLGA. TCRdb obtained this table from immuneACCESS and retained in-frame rearrangements with V and J assigned. These tables miss some clones; where compared with another copy, unresolved V genes account for less than half of the shortfall, and the remainder is unexplained. For V, J and clone size, that table is used; D and trimming come from the DNA. This sample has about 550,000 clones in its table, and roughly 95% of those were observed once. The ten biggest clones cover about 0.11% of the sample.

The TCR was taken from a woman in her twenties or thirties in good health. The chain employs TRBV2 and TRBJ2-7; D gene: possibly TRBD1, on 5 matching bases. What was sequenced was naive CD8+ T cells sorted from blood. The cell subset or site label, as the study defines it: CD45RA+CCR7+. The CDR3 reads as follows: CASRKGYEQYF. The sequence in DNA is TGTGCCAGCAGGAAGGGGTACGAGCAGTACTTC.